Presented here are 31 T cell receptor beta chains from one specimen sequenced in a study of Graves' ophthalmopathy and Graves' hyperthyroidism. Transcripts of RNA were the source for amplifying TCR beta CDR3 regions. RT-PCR in the first round used HTBI primers; a second-round multiplex PCR followed. One entry per CDR3 protein results from TCRdb running MiXCR on the multiplex PCR reads. The sample shows about 660,000 distinct CDR3 sequences, just over 40% of them seen only once. Sequencing was done on a sample of peripheral blood. Every receptor here comes from an adult man with Graves' ophthalmopathy.

This clonotype came up a few times. The genes are TRBV7-3 and TRBJ2-2; D gene uncertain. The V gene's germline CDR1 is SGHTA and CDR2 FQGTGA. The CDR3 runs to 15 residues. Trimming shortened V by 1 base and J by 1 base, and 7 bases separated the two germline ends. The chain's CDR3 is CASSLNGLNTGELFF. The CDR3 bases are TGTGCCAGCAGCTTAAATGGGCTGAACACCGGGGAGCTGTTTTTT.

This clonotype was picked up one time. This chain connects TRBV7-2 to TRBJ1-5, with 8 nucleotides matching TRBD1. Losses at the gene ends were 0 bases for V and 10 bases for J; bases not matched to a gene: 14. The CDR3 covers 17 residues. In germline, CDR1 is SGHTA, CDR2 FQGNSA. The CDR3 here is CASSLAGTTGAGSPQHF. In DNA form, the CDR3 reads TGTGCCAGCAGCTTAGCGGGCACGACAGGGGCCGGCTCACCCCAGCATTTT.

In the case of this clonotype: At one boundary the junction diverges from the germline segment, which might be a read error. The rearrangement joins TRBV10-3 to TRBJ2-5; 11 bases are a match to TRBD1. The V gene's germline CDR1 is ENHRY and CDR2 SYGVKD. There are 15 residues in the CDR3. The CDR3 is CASSAGQGGYETQYF. DNA of the CDR3: TGTGCCAGCAGTGCGGGACAGGGGGGTTACGAGACCCAGTACTTC.

This clonotype was found many times. The chain couples TRBV5-1 to TRBJ1-1, with D maybe TRBD1 (5 bases). The CDR3 length is 14 residues. The V end was cut by 6 bases, the J end by 2 bases, with 14 bases between. Germline-derived CDR1 and CDR2 are SGHRS and YFSETQ. The CDR3 coding sequence is TGCGCCAGCACCTCCTCGGGACTCAACACTGAAGCTTTCTTT. Translating it yields CASTSSGLNTEAFF.

The chain recombines TRBV7-2 with TRBJ2-5; no clear D gene. V was pared by 6 bases and J by 4 bases, with 9 bases between. The CDR3 has 12 amino acids. Germline CDR1 SGHTA, CDR2 FQGNSA. The DNA of the CDR3 is TGTGCCAGCAGGCTTGTGAGAGAGACCCAGTACTTC. Amino acids: CASRLVRETQYF. The variable domain in full, completed from reference TRBV7-2 and TRBJ2-5, reads GAGVSQSPSNKVTEKGKDVELRCDPISGHTALYWYRQSLGQGLEFLIYFQGNSAPDKSGLPSDRFSAERTGGSVSTLTIQRTQQEDSAVYLCASRLVRETQYFGPGTRLLVL.

J is TRBJ2-3 and V is TRBV10-3, with D perhaps TRBD1 (5 bases). The CDR3 has 13 amino acids. Germline V lookup: CDR1 ENHRY, CDR2 SYGVKD. V was shortened by 6 bases and J by 1 base, with 8 bases between the two germline ends. The CDR3 coding sequence is TGTGCCATCAGGAGCAGGGGCACAGATACGCAGTATTTT. It encodes CAIRSRGTDTQYF.

CDR3 nucleotide sequence: TGTGCCATCAGTTACAGGGGGGCTGGAAACACCATATATTTT. Amino acid sequence: CAISYRGAGNTIYF. This sequence joins TRBV10-3 and TRBJ1-3, with TRBD1 matching over 8 bases. The CDR3 runs 14 residues. The V gene end was trimmed by 5 bases and the J gene end by 2 bases; junction bases not matched to a gene: 2. The germline CDR1 and CDR2 sequences are ENHRY and SYGVKD.

The rearrangement joins TRBV15 to TRBJ2-5; D remains ambiguous. V shed 3 bases and J shed 1 base, with 12 bases lying between them. The germline V gene has CDR1 LNHNV and CDR2 YYDKDF (reference sequence). This CDR3 has 15 residues. The CDR3 nucleotides are TGTGCCACCAGCAGCTTAGACTGGGGCCAAGAGACCCAGTACTTC. The encoded protein is CATSSLDWGQETQYF.

The chain couples TRBV29-1 to TRBJ1-2; perhaps TRBD1 as D (5 bases). The V end was cut by 1 base, the J end by 4 bases, with 13 bases between. The CDR3 sequence is 14 residues long. From germline, CDR1 is SQVTM and CDR2 ANQGSEA. The DNA of the CDR3 is TGCAGCGTTGAAGTTGGAGGGGACTTCTATGGCTACACCTTC. Translated: CSVEVGGDFYGYTF.

In its sample, this clonotype was seen many times. The chain combines TRBV9 with TRBJ1-2; D is unresolved. The V end was cut by 7 bases, the J end by 2 bases, with 12 bases between. The CDR3 is 13 amino acids. Germline V CDR1 and CDR2: SGDLS, YYNGEE. The chain's CDR3 is CASGTSGNYGYTF. CDR3 nucleotide sequence: TGTGCCAGCGGCACCTCGGGAAACTATGGCTACACCTTC. Together with reference TRBV9 and TRBJ1-2, the CDR3 gives the full variable domain: DSGVTQTPKHLITATGQRVTLRCSPRSGDLSVYWYQQSLDQGLQFLIQYYNGEERAKGNILERFSAQQFPDLHSELNLSSLELGDSALYFCASGTSGNYGYTFGSGTRLTVV.

A remark on this clonotype: Just one base apart from a much larger clone, this may be a read error. The chain employs TRBV10-3 and TRBJ1-1; no firm D call. The germline CDR1 and CDR2 sequences are ENHRY and SYGVKD. The CDR3 totals 16 residues. The CDR3 DNA reads as TGTGCCGTCAGTGAGTCGATTCAGATCATGAACACTGAAGCTTTCTTT. Encoded protein: CAVSESIQIMNTEAFF.

The chain uses TRBV15 and TRBJ1-2; 7 bases align to TRBD1. V lost 3 bases to trimming and J lost 2 bases; unmatched junction nucleotides: 15. The CDR3 is 18 amino acids. The germline V gene has CDR1 LNHNV and CDR2 YYDKDF (reference sequence). The CDR3 nucleotides read TGTGCCACCAGCAGCGACTGGACTACAGGGGACCGCAACTATGGCTACACCTTC. Encoded protein: CATSSDWTTGDRNYGYTF.

The rearrangement links TRBV5-1 to TRBJ2-7; no firm D call. V was clipped by 4 bases and J by 2 bases, with 13 bases between them. This CDR3 has 14 amino acids. The germline gives CDR1 SGHRS, CDR2 YFSETQ. The CDR3 sequence: CASSGRFATYEQYF. The CDR3 DNA is TGCGCCAGCAGCGGCCGGTTCGCCACCTACGAGCAGTACTTC. Looking up the rest from reference TRBV5-1 and TRBJ2-7 gives the full variable domain: KAGVTQTPRYLIKTRGQQVTLSCSPISGHRSVSWYQQTPGQGLQFLFEYFSETQRNKGNFPGRFSGRQFSNSRSEMNVSTLELGDSALYLCASSGRFATYEQYFGPGTRLTVT.

This clonotype was picked up many times. The chain recombines TRBV9 with TRBJ2-7; possibly TRBD2 for D (6 bases). The CDR3 length is 12 residues. CDR1 and CDR2 from the germline V gene are SGDLS and YYNGEE. The germline V and J ends were trimmed by 4 bases and 5 bases, with 10 bases remaining between them. CDR3 sequence: CASSPRENEQYF. CDR3 coding DNA: TGTGCCAGCAGCCCACGGGAGAACGAGCAGTACTTC.

This rearrangement joins TRBV7-3 to TRBJ2-7; 11 nucleotides align to TRBD1. V was clipped by 4 bases and J by 3 bases; unmatched bases: 8. The CDR3 is 16 amino acids. Germline-derived CDR1 and CDR2 are SGHTA and FQGTGA. CDR3 region: CASSSGTGGEVYEQYF. CDR3 DNA: TGTGCCAGCAGCTCTGGGACAGGGGGGGAAGTCTACGAGCAGTACTTC. The variable domain in full, with the rest retrieved from reference TRBV7-3 and TRBJ2-7, is GAGVSQTPSNKVTEKGKYVELRCDPISGHTALYWYRQSLGQGPEFLIYFQGTGAADDSGLPNDRFFAVRPEGSVSTLKIQRTERGDSAVYLCASSSGTGGEVYEQYFGPGTRLTVT.

This sequence joins TRBV10-3 and TRBJ2-5; 7 bases are shared with TRBD1. Looked up from germline, CDR1 is ENHRY and CDR2 is SYGVKD. There are 16 residues in the CDR3. Trimming removed 2 bases from V and 9 bases from J; junction bases left unmatched: 15. This chain's CDR3 is CAISETGAGSNQPQYF. The CDR3 coding sequence is TGTGCCATCAGTGAGACAGGGGCTGGGAGCAATCAGCCCCAGTACTTC.

This clonotype has at least ten counts. The chain links TRBV5-6 to TRBJ2-5, with D hard to call. The CDR3 length is 13 residues. The germline CDR1 and CDR2 sequences are SGHDT and YYEEEE. Trimming left V 3 bases short and J 0 bases short, with 6 bases between. As DNA, the CDR3 is TGTGCCAGCAGCTGGATGTACCAAGAGACCCAGTACTTC. This codes for CASSWMYQETQYF. The variable domain in full, completed from reference TRBV5-6 and TRBJ2-5, reads DAGVTQSPTHLIKTRGQQVTLRCSPKSGHDTVSWYQQALGQGPQFIFQYYEEEERQRGNFPDRFSGHQFPNYSSELNVNALLLGDSALYLCASSWMYQETQYFGPGTRLLVL.

At least ten counts were recorded for this clonotype. This chain links TRBV12-3 or TRBV12-4 with TRBJ1-1, with D perhaps TRBD1 (5 bases). CDR3 size: 14 residues. Deletions cut 2 bases from V and 5 bases from J, with 12 bases between. The CDR3 DNA is TGTGCCAGCAGTTTATGGGCGAAGGGGACTGAAGCTTTCTTT. This sequence encodes CASSLWAKGTEAFF.

This clonotype was counted many times. The V and J genes are TRBV7-8 and TRBJ2-7; D not resolved. Trimming took 0 bases from V and 1 from J, leaving 10 bases between them. The CDR3 spans 15 residues. Germline V gene sequence: CDR1 SGHVS, CDR2 FQNEAQ. CDR3: CASSLAASRSYEQYF. Here the CDR3 DNA reads TGTGCCAGCAGCTTAGCGGCTAGTCGGTCCTACGAGCAGTACTTC.

The CDR3 coding sequence is TGTGCCAGTAGTATGGCCCTTCGGACCTTCAACTCTGGAAACACCATATATTTT. Translating gives CASSMALRTFNSGNTIYF. The rearrangement joins TRBV19 to TRBJ1-3; D unresolved. This CDR3 has 18 amino acids. Germline CDR1 reads LNHDA; CDR2 reads SQIVND (reference sequence). V shed 3 bases and J shed 0 bases, with 18 bases lying between them.

V is TRBV20-1 and J is TRBJ2-7, with D possibly being TRBD1 or TRBD2 (5 bases each). Germline lookup yields CDR1 DFQATT and CDR2 SNEGSKA (reference sequence). V lost 2 bases and J lost 4, with 15 bases in between. This CDR3 is built from 14 residues. CDR3 bases: TGCAGTGCTAGACGTAGGGACCGCCTATACGAGCAGTACTTC. It translates to CSARRRDRLYEQYF.

This clonotype was seen a few times. A much more abundant neighbour one base away suggests this may be a read error. This rearrangement joins TRBV7-9 to TRBJ2-5; 7 nucleotides line up with TRBD2. The CDR3 runs 17 residues. In germline, CDR1 is SEHNR, CDR2 FQNEAQ (reference sequence). The CDR3 sequence is CASSSSFSGKYQETRYF. DNA of the CDR3: TGTGCCAGCAGCTCCTCCTTCAGCGGGAAATACCAAGAGACCCGGTACTTC.

The table lists this clonotype with a few counts. The rearrangement uses TRBV12-3 or TRBV12-4 and TRBJ1-2; TRBD1 might be the D (5 bases). V was clipped by 2 bases and J by 2 bases, with 18 bases between them. This CDR3 has 17 residues. The CDR3 coding sequence is TGTGCCAGCAGTTTATGGGGTGGGGGGACGGGGAACTATGGCTACACCTTC. It translates to CASSLWGGGTGNYGYTF.

The gene calls are TRBV7-2 and TRBJ2-1; TRBD2 agrees at 13 bases. The CDR3 has 16 amino acids. V trimming: 4 bases; J trimming: 4 bases; junction bases outside the gene matches: 4. CDR1 and CDR2 (germline): SGHTA, FQGNSA. The CDR3 here is CASSSGLAGVYNEQFF. The CDR3 DNA reads as TGTGCCAGCAGCTCCGGACTAGCGGGGGTATACAATGAGCAGTTCTTC. Looking up the rest from reference TRBV7-2 and TRBJ2-1 gives the full variable domain: GAGVSQSPSNKVTEKGKDVELRCDPISGHTALYWYRQSLGQGLEFLIYFQGNSAPDKSGLPSDRFSAERTGGSVSTLTIQRTQQEDSAVYLCASSSGLAGVYNEQFFGPGTRLTVL.

On this clonotype: With a much larger clone just one base away, this may be a read error. The chain joins TRBV5-4 to TRBJ1-4; possibly TRBD1 for D (6 bases). The CDR3 has 13 residues. The germline V gene encodes CDR1 SGHNT and CDR2 YYREEE (reference sequence). This CDR3 is CTSSLWTANELFF. The CDR3 DNA follows: TGTACCAGCAGCTTATGGACAGCGAATGAGCTGTTTTTT.

The rearrangement joins TRBV7-3 to TRBJ1-3; D possibly corresponds to TRBD1 (6 bases). Between the trimmed V and J ends, which lost 4 bases and 4 bases, there was a span of 17 bases. The CDR3 has 16 amino acids. Germline values: CDR1 SGHTA, CDR2 FQGTGA. The CDR3 loop reads CASSSLRGGSGNTIYF. In DNA form, the CDR3 reads TGTGCCAGCAGCTCGCTCCGAGGGGGGTCGGGAAACACCATATATTTT.

This clonotype was detected ten times or more. This chain uses TRBV12-3 or TRBV12-4 with TRBJ1-1, with D possibly TRBD1 on 5 matching bases. Trimming removed 8 bases at V and 1 base at J, with 11 bases between. The CDR3 extends over 13 amino acids. DNA for the CDR3: TGTGCCAGCGCAGGGCAGCCGAACACTGAAGCTTTCTTT. Protein: CASAGQPNTEAFF.

This clonotype was seen only a few times. The chain carries TRBV12-3 or TRBV12-4 and TRBJ1-6; D might be TRBD1 (5 bases). CDR3 length: 16 residues. Deletions cut 6 bases from V and 5 bases from J, with 17 bases between. The CDR3 region is CASSPRGASDNSPLHF. The CDR3 nucleotides read TGTGCCAGCAGCCCCCGAGGGGCCTCGGATAATTCACCCCTCCACTTT.

This clonotype has at least ten counts. V usage is TRBV4-1 and J usage is TRBJ2-6, with D possibly being TRBD1 (5 bases). The V gene's germline CDR1 is MGHRA and CDR2 YSYEKL. This CDR3 has 17 amino acids. V was clipped by 0 bases and J by 1 base, with 10 bases between them. The CDR3 DNA is TGCGCCAGCAGCCAAGAGAAGGGGATATCTGGGGCCAACGTCCTGACTTTC. Translated: CASSQEKGISGANVLTF.

This clonotype was counted ten times or more. V is TRBV20-1 and J is TRBJ1-2, with D unclear. Per germline, CDR1 DFQATT and CDR2 SNEGSKA (reference sequence). Trimming removed 5 bases at V and 4 bases at J, with 14 bases between. The CDR3 loop spans 13 amino acids. Written as DNA, the CDR3 is TGCAGTGCTGAGGATCAGCCCGGCTATGGCTACACCTTC. This codes for CSAEDQPGYGYTF.

This clonotype was counted between two and nine times. V is TRBV12-3 or TRBV12-4 and J is TRBJ1-2; D is ambiguous. The CDR3 contains 14 residues. The V gene lost 1 base and the J gene lost 6 bases, with 12 bases spanning the gap. The CDR3 reads CASSLGRGPNGYTF. The CDR3 region has the DNA TGTGCCAGCAGTTTAGGGCGTGGGCCAAATGGCTACACCTTC.